This T cell receptor (beta chain) appears in the sequencing data of a study of blood T cell repertoires in COVID-19. Study as a whole: Whether acute or convalescent, the COVID-19 samples came from the United States, Italy and Spain. Sources were T cells, B-cell-depleted T cells, or PBMCs; the material itself was cDNA or gDNA.

This CDR3 is 11 amino acids long. Trimming cost V 6 bases and J 10 bases, with 10 bases left between them. Original methodology: Estimation of nucleated cell counts relied on the amplification of reference gene primers. Assay: immunoSEQ multiplex PCR; the TCRdb copy retains only in-frame clones and omits some. D and trimming come from the DNA, and the V and J calls and clone size come from that table. The sample lists approximately 210,000 clones, around 82% occurring once. The rearrangement joins TRBV12-3 or TRBV12-4 to TRBJ2-1; D is perhaps TRBD1 (6 bases). The origin of this receptor is a man aged 50 or older with active or convalescent COVID-19. The sample was peripheral blood. CDR3 sequence: CASSQTGEQFF. CDR3 in DNA: TGTGCCAGCAGCCAGACAGGCGAGCAGTTCTTC.